Listed here are 2 T cell receptor beta chains from one sample, sequenced in a study of cytomegalovirus exposure and HLA in healthy donors. The study ran its PCR with 60 Vbeta and 13 Jbeta primers. Data came from immunoSEQ multiplex PCR; TCRdb stores just in-frame clones and leaves some out. The sample includes some 110,000 clones, 78% of them seen just once. The sequencing input was PBMCs. These receptors came from a man aged 35 to 55 in good health and CMV-seronegative.

The V gene is TRBV19, the J gene TRBJ2-2; 13 nucleotides align to TRBD2. The CDR3 runs to 21 residues. Germline V gives CDR1 LNHDA, CDR2 SQIVND (reference sequence). The ends lost 3 bases at V and 9 bases at J; junction bases unmatched: 22. The DNA of the CDR3 is TGTGCCAGTAGTATGGCCAGGGGACCTACTAGCGGGGGGGCGGGTCGTTGGGAGCTGTTTTTT. It encodes CASSMARGPTSGGAGRWELFF.

The chain joins TRBV9 to TRBJ1-1; D remains unclear. CDR1 SGDLS and CDR2 YYNGEE come from the germline V gene. The CDR3 length is 14 residues. Trimming cost V 4 bases and J 2 bases, with 12 bases left between them. The CDR3 sequence: CASSTDFINTEAFF. CDR3 bases: TGTGCCAGCAGCACCGACTTTATAAACACTGAAGCTTTCTTT.